The 14 T cell receptor beta chains reported below all come from one sample, sequenced in a study of shared clonotypes between healthy human individuals. The protocol was immunoSEQ multiplex PCR, while the TCRdb copy is restricted to in-frame clones and leaves out a portion. The sample has 1.4 million to 1.5 million clones; 96% are singletons. Sequenced input: naive CD4+ T cells sorted from blood. Specified subset: CD45RA+ positively selected. These receptors originate from a man aged 25 to 45 in good health.

The chain uses TRBV19 and TRBJ2-7; 10 bases map to TRBD2. Trimming cost V 7 bases and J 6 bases; bases outside gene matches: 12. Germline-derived CDR1 and CDR2 are LNHDA and SQIVND (reference sequence). The CDR3 consists of 15 residues. For the CDR3, the DNA is TGTGCCAGTATACAAGCGGGAGGGCCTAAAGGCGAGCAGTACTTC. Its protein product is CASIQAGGPKGEQYF. The full variable domain, rest sourced from reference TRBV19 and TRBJ2-7, is DGGITQSPKYLFRKEGQNVTLSCEQNLNHDAMYWYRQDPGQGLRLIYYSQIVNDFQKGDIAEGYSVSREKKESFPLTVTSAQKNPTAFYLCASIQAGGPKGEQYFGPGTRLTVT.

This clone appeared once. This chain connects TRBV4-1 to TRBJ1-4, with 9 nucleotides matching TRBD1. After removal of 8 bases from V and 7 bases from J, the junction contained 8 bases not matched to a gene. Germline CDR1 MGHRA, CDR2 YSYEKL. This CDR3 comprises 14 residues. In DNA, the CDR3 is TGCGCCAGCGGGGGACAGGGCCTGCCTGAAAAACTGTTTTTT. It specifies CASGGQGLPEKLFF.

V usage is TRBV10-2 and J usage is TRBJ2-7; unclear D gene. The CDR3 spans 12 residues. Trimming took off 4 bases at V and 6 bases at J, with 10 bases between the two ends. Germline values: CDR1 WSHSY, CDR2 SAAADI. CDR3 sequence: CASSVAWGEQYF. In DNA, the CDR3 is TGCGCCAGCAGTGTGGCTTGGGGCGAGCAGTACTTC.

The CDR3 nucleotides are TGCGCCAGCAGCTTTTCTCCGGGAAACACAGATACGCAGTATTTT. Protein sequence: CASSFSPGNTDTQYF. The rearrangement joins TRBV5-1 to TRBJ2-3, with D maybe TRBD2 (5 bases). V gave up 2 bases and J gave up 2 bases, with 12 bases separating them. The CDR3 spans 15 residues. Germline-derived CDR1 and CDR2 are SGHRS and YFSETQ.

The chain carries TRBV5-8 and TRBJ1-4; D is perhaps TRBD1 (5 bases). Trimming took off 2 bases at V and 0 bases at J, with 11 bases between the two ends. Per the germline V gene, CDR1 is SGHTS and CDR2 is YDEGEE. The CDR3 contains 16 residues. DNA for the CDR3: TGTGCCAGCAGCTTTTCCCGGACAACAACTAATGAAAAACTGTTTTTT. This sequence encodes CASSFSRTTTNEKLFF. Drawing the rest from reference TRBV5-8 and TRBJ1-4, the complete variable domain is EAGVTQSPTHLIKTRGQQATLRCSPISGHTSVYWYQQALGLGLQFLLWYDEGEERNRGNFPPRFSGRQFPNYSSELNVNALELEDSALYLCASSFSRTTTNEKLFFGSGTQLSVL.

V and J are TRBV5-6 and TRBJ2-5; TRBD1 aligns across 9 bases. The CDR3 covers 14 residues. With 3 bases clipped from V and 4 bases from J, the junction kept 4 bases outside the gene matches. CDR1 and CDR2 (germline): SGHDT, YYEEEE. The CDR3 nucleotides are TGTGCCAGCAGCTCCCCGACAGGGGGAGAGACCCAGTACTTC. Encoded protein: CASSSPTGGETQYF. The whole variable domain, remainder taken from reference TRBV5-6 and TRBJ2-5, is DAGVTQSPTHLIKTRGQQVTLRCSPKSGHDTVSWYQQALGQGPQFIFQYYEEEERQRGNFPDRFSGHQFPNYSSELNVNALLLGDSALYLCASSSPTGGETQYFGPGTRLLVL.

The chain has TRBV25-1 and TRBJ2-7, with D maybe TRBD2 (5 bases). The CDR3 consists of 13 residues. The V gene lost 7 bases and the J gene lost 7 bases, with 17 bases spanning the gap. From germline, CDR1 is MGHDK and CDR2 SYGVNS. DNA for the CDR3: TGTGCCAGCACCGGGGATTGGATCAGGGAGCAGTACTTC. Translating it yields CASTGDWIREQYF.

The chain recombines TRBV5-1 with TRBJ1-5; 8 bases line up with TRBD1. Germline-derived CDR1 and CDR2 are SGHRS and YFSETQ. V was clipped by 4 bases and J by 4 bases; unmatched bases: 7. The CDR3 sequence is 15 residues long. Here the CDR3 reads CASSPAGGRNQPQHF. The CDR3 nucleotides are TGCGCCAGCAGCCCGGCAGGGGGCAGGAATCAGCCCCAGCATTTT.

CDR3 region: CASNRDDYGYTF. DNA of the CDR3: TGTGCCAGTAACAGGGATGACTATGGCTACACCTTC. The V gene is TRBV6-1, the J gene TRBJ1-2; D is perhaps TRBD1 (6 bases). V was clipped by 9 bases and J by 3 bases, with 11 bases between them. The CDR3 is made up of 12 amino acids. Germline V gene sequence: CDR1 MNHNS, CDR2 SASEGT.

The J gene is TRBJ1-2, the V gene TRBV6-5; a possible D gene is TRBD1 (5 bases). There are 14 residues in the CDR3. Germline V gene sequence: CDR1 MNHEY, CDR2 SVGAGI. V lost 7 bases and J lost 0, with 12 bases in between. The CDR3 DNA reads TGTGCCAGCAAAGGGGAGCCCCCTAACTATGGCTACACCTTC. It yields the protein CASKGEPPNYGYTF.

The chain combines TRBV6-6 with TRBJ2-1; D gene uncertain. Germline lookup yields CDR1 MNHNY and CDR2 SVGAGI (reference sequence). CDR3 length equals 15 residues. V lost 3 bases to trimming and J lost 4 bases, with 13 bases between them. CDR3 residues: CASSYMQPLYNEQFF. As DNA, the CDR3 is TGTGCCAGCAGTTATATGCAGCCGTTATACAATGAGCAGTTCTTC.

The chain combines TRBV5-5 with TRBJ1-1, with a tentative D call TRBD1 (5 bases). The CDR3 has 13 residues. The V gene's germline CDR1 is SGHKS and CDR2 YYEKEE (reference sequence). V was shortened by 1 base and J by 5 bases, with 9 bases between the two germline ends. The CDR3 loop is CASSLFRETEAFF. The CDR3 DNA follows: TGTGCCAGCAGCTTGTTCAGGGAAACTGAAGCTTTCTTT. Based on the CDR3 plus reference TRBV5-5 and TRBJ1-1, the full variable domain is DAGVTQSPTHLIKTRGQQVTLRCSPISGHKSVSWYQQVLGQGPQFIFQYYEKEERGRGNFPDRFSARQFPNYSSELNVNALLLGDSALYLCASSLFRETEAFFGQGTRLTVV.

V gene TRBV5-1 combines with J gene TRBJ1-1; 8 nucleotides align to TRBD1. The J segment lost 4 bases and the V segment lost 0 bases, leaving 2 bases of the junction unmatched. The CDR3 runs to 14 residues. In germline, CDR1 is SGHRS, CDR2 YFSETQ. The CDR3, as DNA: TGCGCCAGCAGCTTGGGACAGGGGTTCACTGAAGCTTTCTTT. Protein product: CASSLGQGFTEAFF.

The V gene is TRBV5-1, the J gene TRBJ1-1, with 8 nucleotides matching TRBD1. Trimming cost V 3 bases and J 5 bases; bases outside gene matches: 3. The CDR3 sequence is 13 residues long. The germline V gene has CDR1 SGHRS and CDR2 YFSETQ. The CDR3 nucleotides read TGCGCCAGCAGCTCACAGGGGGAAACTGAAGCTTTCTTT. Its translation is CASSSQGETEAFF.